The source of this TCR beta chain is a study of memory CD4+ T cells and cytomegalovirus serostatus. Study observations and caveats: Repertoires predicted CMV serostatus with median bootstrapped AUC of 0.95. CD4+ memory repertoires contained about two fifths of the 164 reported CMV TCRbeta sequences.

Clones were sequenced by immunoSEQ multiplex PCR, and TCRdb holds only the in-frame ones, with some missing. In the table there are about 50,000 clones, more than 70% of which are singletons. The CDR3 length is 14 residues. CDR1 and CDR2 from the germline V gene are MDHEN and SYDVKM. The V and J ends lost 6 bases and 5 bases, in that order; junction bases with no gene match: 10. The sort gate was single viable CD3+CD4+CD8-CD45RO+ cells for memory CD4+ T cells. After thawing, CD4+ T cells were positively selected. Comment on this clone: Its antigen is still unknown.

The origin of this receptor is an adult in good health and CMV-seronegative. Sequencing used memory CD4+ T cells from blood. The chain has TRBV28 and TRBJ2-7; 7 bases are a match to TRBD1. The CDR3 DNA follows: TGTGCCAGCAGGGGACAGAGTTTGGCCCACGAGCAGTACTTC. Protein: CASRGQSLAHEQYF. Combining the CDR3 with reference TRBV28 and TRBJ2-7 gives the whole variable domain DVKVTQSSRYLVKRTGEKVFLECVQDMDHENMFWYRQDPGLGLRLIYFSYDVKMKEKGDIPEGYSVSREKKERFSLILESASTNQTSMYLCASRGQSLAHEQYFGPGTRLTVT.